This TCR beta chain is from a study of shared clonotypes between healthy human individuals (dated by TCRdb to the early 2020s). For context, the study as a whole: The cohort included a few men and a couple of women between 18 and 49 years of age. Blood TCR repertoires of about 5 healthy adults were deeply sequenced to estimate repertoire size and the extent of clonotype sharing between individuals. Per donor, three plates each were used for CD4 naive and CD4 memory, two for CD8 naive, and one for CD8 memory. Libraries were prepared and TCR repertoires were sequenced by different laboratories using diverse techniques, in order to increase sequencing depth and limit assay-specific biases. Per donor, leukapheresis produced somewhere between about 0.85 and 8.9 billion PBMCs. The investigation overall reported the following: Based on pairwise subsampling, the degree of clonotype sharing among donors was expected to be affected by sequencing depth. Even with the large sequencing depth, rarefaction of the sorted-subset datasets indicated that sequencing was incomplete. Compared with non-shared clonotypes, clonotypes shared by all four sorted-subset donors had higher generation probabilities. Sampling was limited to blood, and TCR repertoires in tissue likely differ from TCR repertoires in blood. Naive subsets generally had larger estimated clonotype richness than memory subsets. The small number of donors limited the genetic and exposure-history diversity represented. Across a few donors, approximately 4.6% of naive CD4, roughly 3.3% of naive CD8, 2% to 2.5% of memory CD4, and under 0.45% of memory CD8 clonotypes were shared.

Healthy HIV-negative adults with no recently reported acute infections or vaccinations were included as donors. All donors were Caucasian adults living in Nashville, Tennessee, USA. CD4+ T cells were enriched by magnetic negative selection, after which naive cells were positively selected on CD45RA and the negative fraction was taken as the memory subset. Blood was collected by leukapheresis, and PBMCs were isolated by Ficoll-Histopaque density gradient centrifugation and then cryopreserved in liquid nitrogen vapor phase. Analytical flow cytometry was used to check the purity and quantity of each magnetically sorted T cell population. Genomic DNA was isolated from every sorted fraction and measured by UV absorbance on a Nanodrop 2000c. Using the deep immunoSEQ assay, multiplex PCR amplified TCR CDR3 regions from genomic DNA. Genomic DNA extracted from each cell subset was distributed evenly over all wells of several immunoSEQ 96-well plates, and each plate served as one replicate. Each replicate PCR for sorted subsets received approximately 200 ng genomic DNA, equal to tens of thousands of T cell genomes. Purified libraries were quantified with a Qubit 3.0 fluorometer, sized on a Bioanalyzer 2100, and re-quantified with the KAPA Library Quantification kit. Each immunoSEQ 96-well plate was sequenced on its own single-read 150-cycle Illumina NextSeq 550 flow cell. The study's own analysis went as follows. Because the immunoSEQ output held only junctional sequences and lacked quality scores, the filtering could not match the filtering applied to full-length reads. Sequences were annotated with PyIR, a Python wrapper for IgBLAST v1.9, and V/J genes and CDR3 were assigned using IMGT germline references. Reads were removed for weak V/J assignments (E-value above 1e-6), missing CDR3, stop codons, out-of-frame junctions, or ambiguous translated residues. V3J clonotypes were defined by identical inferred V gene, J gene, and CDR3 amino acid sequence. The percentage overlap between two repertoires was calculated by dividing the number of shared unique clonotypes by the size of the smaller repertoire. Richness of each repertoire was evaluated using RTK rarefaction, the Chao1 estimator, and Recon v2.1 estimates of unobserved clonotypes. OLGA was used to compute generation probabilities for all TCRbeta clonotypes that the gDNA method yielded from a few donors. TCRdb retrieved this table from immuneACCESS and kept in-frame rearrangements only. Not all clones are present; in checked studies, unresolved V genes account for under half, and no reason is known for the remainder. That table furnishes V, J and clone size, whereas the DNA furnished D and trimming. This sample lists some 1 million clones; around four fifths were detected once. In total, the top ten clones hold roughly 1.4% of the sample.

In the case of this clone: No cognate antigen has been identified for it. Base qualities are not at hand, and no much larger clone is one base apart.

Relative to germline, V is 3 bases shorter and J is 7 bases shorter, with 18 bases between their ends. The germline V gene supplies CDR1 LGHNA and CDR2 YNFKEQ. From its cysteine to its phenylalanine, the CDR3 spans 15 amino acids. The read is trimmed to its CDR3 DNA, 45 bases read in frame from base 1. The sample consisted of memory CD4+ T cells sorted from blood. Interpreted using the paper, the cell subset or site label stands for: CD45RA-negative fraction. The sequence derives from a man between 18 and 35 years old in good health. The chain is made from TRBV4-2 and TRBJ1-2; TRBD1 is a possible D gene, resting on 6 matching bases. The CDR3 corresponds to CASSQEKQGVGGYTF. The nucleotide sequence reads TGTGCCAGCAGCCAGGAAAAACAGGGTGTCGGTGGCTACACCTTC.